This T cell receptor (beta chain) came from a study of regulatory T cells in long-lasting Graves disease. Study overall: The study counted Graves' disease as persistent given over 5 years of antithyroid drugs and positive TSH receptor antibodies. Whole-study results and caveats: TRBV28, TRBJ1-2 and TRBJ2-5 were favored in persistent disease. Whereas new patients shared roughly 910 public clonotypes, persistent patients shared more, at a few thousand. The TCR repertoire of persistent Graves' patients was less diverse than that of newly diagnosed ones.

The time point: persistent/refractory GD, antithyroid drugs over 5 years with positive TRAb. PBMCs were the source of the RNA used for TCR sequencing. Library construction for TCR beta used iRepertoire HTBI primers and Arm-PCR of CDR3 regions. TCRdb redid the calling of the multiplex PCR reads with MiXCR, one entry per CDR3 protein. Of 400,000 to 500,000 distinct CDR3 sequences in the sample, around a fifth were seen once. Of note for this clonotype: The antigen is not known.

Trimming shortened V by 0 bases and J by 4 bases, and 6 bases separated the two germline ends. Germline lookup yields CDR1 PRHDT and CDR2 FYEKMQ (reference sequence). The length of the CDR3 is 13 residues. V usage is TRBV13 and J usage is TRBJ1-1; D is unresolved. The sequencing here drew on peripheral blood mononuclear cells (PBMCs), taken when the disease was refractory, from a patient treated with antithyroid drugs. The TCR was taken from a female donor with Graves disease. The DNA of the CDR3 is TGTGCCAGCAGCTTAGGCCTTGTCACTGAAGCTTTCTTT. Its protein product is CASSLGLVTEAFF.